A single sample is the source of the 19 T cell receptor beta chains below, sequenced in a study of shared clonotypes between healthy human individuals. Assay used: immunoSEQ multiplex PCR; TCRdb lists only in-frame clones, some missing. The sample holds approximately 2.3 million clones; 85% to 95% are singletons and the top ten take around 0.4%. The specimen sequenced was naive CD4+ T cells from PBMCs. Subset: CD45RA+ positively selected. These receptor sequences come from a young man in good health. Some clones in this sample may be carry-over from other donors' samples.

This chain connects TRBV4-1 to TRBJ2-7; tentative D call: TRBD1 (6 bases). The CDR3 is 14 residues long. CDR1 and CDR2 (germline): MGHRA, YSYEKL. V was pared by 1 base and J by 1 base, with 8 bases between. In DNA form, the CDR3 reads TGCGCCAGCAGCCAAGGGACAGCTTCCTACGAGCAGTACTTC. The encoded protein is CASSQGTASYEQYF.

V usage is TRBV6-6 and J usage is TRBJ2-7, with D possibly matching TRBD2 (6 bases). Trimming pared 2 bases from V and 2 bases from J, leaving 10 bases between. Looked up from germline, CDR1 is MNHNY and CDR2 is SVGAGI (reference sequence). This CDR3 is 14 amino acids long. This chain's CDR3 is CASSYRSGAYEQYF. The CDR3 nucleotides read TGTGCCAGCAGTTACAGGTCGGGGGCCTACGAGCAGTACTTC.

Notes on this clone: The DNA is left out, because the CDR3 cannot be placed on it with certainty; the CDR3 is given as TCRdb lists it. This chain connects TRBV29-1 to TRBJ1-1; the table's TRBD1 call for D was not verified on the DNA. The CDR3 numbers 12 amino acids, ends counted. Germline V CDR1 and CDR2: SQVTM, ANQGSEA. CDR3 amino acids: CSGFGPGTEAFF.

The V and J genes are TRBV7-2 and TRBJ2-1; D is possibly TRBD1 (6 bases). This CDR3 region has 14 residues. With 5 bases removed from V and 7 bases from J, the gap between germline ends came to 15 bases. Germline V gene lookup returns CDR1 SGHTA and CDR2 FQGNSA. CDR3 amino acids: CASSLGAGMNEQFF. In DNA form, the CDR3 reads TGTGCCAGCAGCCTGGGGGCCGGGATGAATGAGCAGTTCTTC.

The J gene is TRBJ1-2, the V gene TRBV6-1, with 9 bases fitting TRBD1. Germline CDR1 MNHNS, CDR2 SASEGT. V was pared by 4 bases and J by 6 bases, with 9 bases of the junction left unmatched. The CDR3 spans 15 residues. CDR3 region: CASSGSPWTGDGYTF. CDR3 in DNA: TGTGCCAGCAGTGGCTCACCCTGGACAGGGGATGGCTACACCTTC.

In this sample, this clone turned up once. The chain carries TRBV7-2 and TRBJ2-1; TRBD2 matches at 16 bases. Trimming took 5 bases from V and 4 from J; bases not matched to a gene: 5. The V gene's germline CDR1 is SGHTA and CDR2 FQGNSA. The CDR3 runs to 17 residues. The CDR3 spells CASSRPGLAGGYNEQFF. The CDR3 DNA reads as TGTGCCAGCAGCCGCCCGGGACTAGCGGGAGGGTACAATGAGCAGTTCTTC.

Many counts were recorded for this clone. Other DNA sequences within the sample encode an identical CDR3. This chain joins TRBV28 and TRBJ2-7; D unresolved. From germline, CDR1 is MDHEN and CDR2 SYDVKM. Trimming removed 2 bases at V and 2 bases at J, with 1 base between. This CDR3 comprises 11 residues. The CDR3 sequence: CASSLTYEQYF. As DNA, the CDR3 is TGTGCCAGCAGTTTAACCTACGAGCAGTACTTC.

The J gene is TRBJ1-6, the V gene TRBV28; 8 nucleotides line up with TRBD1. Per germline, CDR1 MDHEN and CDR2 SYDVKM. The CDR3 covers 18 residues. The V gene end was trimmed by 6 bases and the J gene end by 4 bases; junction bases not matched to a gene: 14. The CDR3 region has the DNA TGTGCCAGCAGCCGACCTGGACAGGGCGTAGGGTATAATTCACCCCTCCACTTT. Its translation: CASSRPGQGVGYNSPLHF.

The chain combines TRBV7-8 with TRBJ2-1, with 8 bases that match TRBD1. The CDR3 contains 15 residues. V shed 5 bases, J shed 1 base, and the junction held 4 bases outside the gene matches. The V gene's germline CDR1 is SGHVS and CDR2 FQNEAQ. In nucleotides, the CDR3 is TGTGCCAGCAGCCCAGGGGGCTTGTCCTACAATGAGCAGTTCTTC. Translated, it gives CASSPGGLSYNEQFF.

J is TRBJ2-7 and V is TRBV27, with 9 bases lining up with TRBD1. CDR1 is MNHEY, CDR2 SMNVEV, per germline (reference sequence). The CDR3 is 14 residues long. The trim removed 6 bases at V and 2 bases at J, leaving 5 bases unmatched. The CDR3 protein is CASRAQGAAYEQYF. The CDR3 DNA reads as TGTGCCAGCAGGGCACAGGGGGCAGCCTACGAGCAGTACTTC.

The chain links TRBV28 to TRBJ1-4; 9 nucleotides agree with TRBD1. This CDR3 contains 15 residues. The V segment lost 3 bases and the J segment 4 bases; nucleotides outside the gene matches: 3. Germline lookup yields CDR1 MDHEN and CDR2 SYDVKM. CDR3 protein: CASSFYRGRNEKLFF. In DNA form, the CDR3 reads TGTGCCAGCAGTTTTTACAGGGGGCGTAATGAAAAACTGTTTTTT. Full variable domain (missing parts from reference TRBV28 and TRBJ1-4): DVKVTQSSRYLVKRTGEKVFLECVQDMDHENMFWYRQDPGLGLRLIYFSYDVKMKEKGDIPEGYSVSREKKERFSLILESASTNQTSMYLCASSFYRGRNEKLFFGSGTQLSVL.

The count of this clone is one. The chain links TRBV27 to TRBJ2-7, with D perhaps matching TRBD2 (6 bases). The V end lost 3 bases, the J end lost 6 bases, and 15 bases lay between the germline ends. The length of the CDR3 is 14 residues. The germline V gene has CDR1 MNHEY and CDR2 SMNVEV (reference sequence). The CDR3 here is CASSFGLASGEQYF. For the CDR3, the DNA is TGTGCCAGCAGTTTCGGGCTAGCGTCGGGCGAGCAGTACTTC.

For the CDR3, the DNA is TGTGCCAGCAGCTTCGGACTAGCAAGGGATCCCGGGGAGCTGTTTTTT. Its translation: CASSFGLARDPGELFF. The chain joins TRBV5-4 to TRBJ2-2; TRBD2 aligns across 8 bases. Germline V gene sequence: CDR1 SGHNT, CDR2 YYREEE (reference sequence). With 2 bases clipped from V and 6 bases from J, the junction kept 9 bases outside the gene matches. The CDR3 extends over 16 amino acids.

This chain connects TRBV9 to TRBJ2-1; the match to TRBD2 covers 7 bases. V shed 1 base, J shed 8 bases, and the junction held 9 bases outside the gene matches. CDR3 size: 15 residues. CDR1 is SGDLS and CDR2 is YYNGEE in the germline V gene. The CDR3 loop reads CASSVFPGGEDEQFF. The CDR3 DNA sequence: TGTGCCAGCAGCGTATTTCCGGGAGGAGAGGATGAGCAGTTCTTC.

In DNA, the CDR3 is TGTGCCAGCAGAGGACAGTTACGAACCTCTGGGGCCAACGTCCTGACTTTC. Amino acid sequence: CASRGQLRTSGANVLTF. The rearrangement uses TRBV2 and TRBJ2-6; TRBD1 is a possible D gene (6 bases). The CDR3 has 17 residues. V dropped 6 bases and J dropped 0 bases, with 15 bases sitting between them. Germline assignment: CDR1 SNHLY and CDR2 FYNNEI.

As concerns this clone: The sample holds other DNA sequences that translate to the same CDR3. The chain links TRBV5-1 to TRBJ2-7; unclear D gene. Trimming pared 0 bases from V and 4 bases from J, leaving 11 bases between. The germline gives CDR1 SGHRS, CDR2 YFSETQ. The CDR3 has 14 amino acids. CDR3 in DNA: TGCGCCAGCAGCTTGGAGCTCAGGTCGTACGAGCAGTACTTC. It yields the protein CASSLELRSYEQYF.

Concerning this clone: Other DNA sequences of this sample code for an identical CDR3. V and J are TRBV5-1 and TRBJ2-5; D call uncertain. The CDR3 sequence is 14 residues long. Germline assignment: CDR1 SGHRS and CDR2 YFSETQ. V lost 0 bases and J lost 3, with 9 bases in between. Here the CDR3 DNA reads TGCGCCAGCAGCTTGGGCGGAACCGAAGAGACCCAGTACTTC. It codes for CASSLGGTEETQYF. Drawing the rest from reference TRBV5-1 and TRBJ2-5, the complete variable domain is KAGVTQTPRYLIKTRGQQVTLSCSPISGHRSVSWYQQTPGQGLQFLFEYFSETQRNKGNFPGRFSGRQFSNSRSEMNVSTLELGDSALYLCASSLGGTEETQYFGPGTRLLVL.

The rearrangement uses TRBV6-5 and TRBJ2-2, with 11 bases identical to TRBD2. V shed 6 bases and J 9 bases; nucleotides not matched to a gene: 9. The CDR3 totals 15 residues. CDR1 and CDR2 from the germline V gene are MNHEY and SVGAGI. CDR3 residues: CASRGSGRVARELFF. The CDR3 region has the DNA TGTGCCAGCAGGGGTAGCGGGAGGGTGGCCCGGGAGCTGTTTTTT.

This clone came up a few times. CDR3 sequence reads: CASSSTRGGTEAFF. The DNA for the CDR3 is TGCGCCAGCAGCTCTACCCGGGGAGGTACTGAAGCTTTCTTT. The J gene is TRBJ1-1, the V gene TRBV5-1; D is undetermined. Germline CDR1 reads SGHRS; CDR2 reads YFSETQ. The CDR3 runs 14 residues. Trimming shortened V by 3 bases and J by 5 bases, and 14 bases separated the two germline ends.